This passage covers 17 T cell receptor beta chains from one sample sequenced in a study of blood T cells in healthy people across ages (dated by TCRdb to the mid-2010s). The library was produced with 5' RACE. A second 7 to 11 cycle PCR used a sample-barcoded 5' primer and a J-beta primer mix. In TCRdb, the public reads were trimmed at Q25 with fastp and aligned with MiXCR, with productive beta chains retained. Each record represents a unique CDR3 protein, reported with the most common genes and DNA among its rows. In all, the sample holds 1,800,000 or so distinct CDR3 sequences, and roughly two fifths of those were seen once. Of the sample, 20% to 25% falls within the top ten clones. Sequencing was performed on blood. The receptors stem from a human donor in good health.

The chain carries TRBV7-2 and TRBJ1-3; D call uncertain. Germline V gene sequence: CDR1 SGHTA, CDR2 FQGNSA. Deletions cut 1 base from V and 0 bases from J, with 4 bases between. The CDR3 is 14 amino acids. The DNA of the CDR3 is TGTGCCAGCAGCTTAGGCCGCTCTGGAAACACCATATATTTT. Its translation is CASSLGRSGNTIYF. Full variable domain (outside the CDR3, taken from reference TRBV7-2 and TRBJ1-3): GAGVSQSPSNKVTEKGKDVELRCDPISGHTALYWYRQSLGQGLEFLIYFQGNSAPDKSGLPSDRFSAERTGGSVSTLTIQRTQQEDSAVYLCASSLGRSGNTIYFGEGSWLTVV.

The J gene is TRBJ2-7, the V gene TRBV20-1, with 8 nucleotides matching TRBD1. This CDR3 is 14 amino acids long. The J segment lost 3 bases and the V segment lost 2 bases, leaving 6 bases of the junction unmatched. The germline V gene has CDR1 DFQATT and CDR2 SNEGSKA (reference sequence). CDR3 sequence reads: CSARTRQGNYEQYF. Here the CDR3 DNA reads TGCAGTGCTAGAACAAGACAGGGGAACTACGAGCAGTACTTC.

This clonotype has just a few counts. The J gene is TRBJ2-4, the V gene TRBV28; TRBD2 agrees at 7 bases. The J call may be wrong; the DNA end is better matched by TRBJ2-7. Germline lookup yields CDR1 MDHEN and CDR2 SYDVKM. The CDR3 contains 13 residues. The CDR3 region is CASSLAALSEQYF. The CDR3 coding sequence is TGTGCCAGCAGCCTAGCGGCCCTATCCGAGCAGTACTTC.

This clonotype was seen repeatedly, ten times or more. V usage is TRBV5-1 and J usage is TRBJ2-3, with TRBD1 as a possible D gene (5 bases). Germline-derived CDR1 and CDR2 are SGHRS and YFSETQ. V dropped 2 bases and J dropped 2 bases, with 15 bases sitting between them. The CDR3 sequence is 16 residues long. The DNA for the CDR3 is TGCGCCAGCAGCTTAAGTGGGGCGTCGACCACAGATACGCAGTATTTT. Translation: CASSLSGASTTDTQYF.

This clonotype was seen a handful of times. The chain joins TRBV28 to TRBJ1-2; D may be TRBD1 (5 bases). Germline V gene data show CDR1 as MDHEN and CDR2 as SYDVKM. The CDR3 length is 16 residues. Trimming stripped 3 bases from V and 4 bases from J, with 18 bases between. The CDR3: CASSLATRGFGYGYTF. In nucleotides, the CDR3 is TGTGCCAGCAGTTTGGCGACTCGGGGCTTCGGCTATGGCTACACCTTC.

This sequence joins TRBV7-6 and TRBJ2-6; TRBD1 matches at 9 bases. Germline CDR1 reads SGHVS; CDR2 reads FNYEAQ. The V segment lost 0 bases and the J segment 0 bases; nucleotides outside the gene matches: 15. CDR3 length: 22 residues. CDR3 protein: CASSLAPGQGDLYFSGANVLTF. As DNA, the CDR3 is TGTGCCAGCAGCTTAGCGCCGGGACAGGGTGACTTATACTTCTCTGGGGCCAACGTCCTGACTTTC.

The table lists this clonotype with a few counts. One junction end does not reproduce the germline sequence, and a read error may be involved. The V call is TRBV10-3, the J call TRBJ2-4, with 9 bases matching TRBD2. The end of the DNA fits TRBJ2-7 better, so the J call may be wrong. Germline V lookup: CDR1 ENHRY, CDR2 SYGVKD. The CDR3 extends over 14 amino acids. The CDR3 DNA is TGTGCCGTCAGTGAGGCGGGGGGGACGTACGAGCAGTACTTC. Translating it yields CAVSEAGGTYEQYF.

The V call is TRBV9, the J call TRBJ2-7; no clear D gene. The CDR3 contains 14 residues. Trimming took off 0 bases at V and 1 base at J, with 8 bases between the two ends. The germline V gene encodes CDR1 SGDLS and CDR2 YYNGEE. The CDR3 nucleotides are TGTGCCAGCAGCGTAGGGGCCACTTCCTACGAGCAGTACTTC. Its translation: CASSVGATSYEQYF.

This clonotype turned up a few times. V is TRBV7-2 and J is TRBJ2-7, with TRBD1 matching 7 bases. Germline V gene lookup returns CDR1 SGHTA and CDR2 FQGNSA. This CDR3 is built from 12 residues. V lost 5 bases, J lost 12 bases, and 10 bases stayed unmatched. The chain's CDR3 is CASSREGARWYF. CDR3 nucleotide sequence: TGTGCCAGCAGCCGCGAGGGGGCGAGATGGTACTTC.

The chain is built from TRBV6-5 and TRBJ1-5; perhaps TRBD1 as D (6 bases). V lost 10 bases and J 1 base, leaving 14 bases between the germline ends. Germline CDR1 and CDR2: MNHEY and SVGAGI. This CDR3 is 14 amino acids long. CDR3 loop: CATYGGGSNQPQHF. Here the CDR3 DNA reads TGTGCCACCTACGGGGGCGGAAGCAATCAGCCCCAGCATTTT.

In its sample, this clonotype was seen a few times. The rearrangement links TRBV10-2 to TRBJ1-5; no definite D call. Between the trimmed V and J ends, which lost 6 bases and 4 bases, there was a span of 13 bases. CDR3 length: 14 residues. Germline CDR1 WSHSY, CDR2 SAAADI. The CDR3 reads CASSNRIRNQPQHF. The CDR3 DNA reads TGCGCCAGCAGCAACAGAATTAGGAATCAGCCCCAGCATTTT.

This chain uses TRBV4-2 with TRBJ2-4; D might be TRBD2 (6 bases). The closer fit of TRBJ2-5 to the DNA end suggests the J call may be wrong. CDR1 LGHNA and CDR2 YNFKEQ come from the germline V gene. This CDR3 is built from 15 residues. The CDR3 region has the DNA TGTGCCAGCAGCCAGGCGGGACTTTCCGTGGGGACCCAGTACTTC. Its translation: CASSQAGLSVGTQYF.

The table lists this clonotype with a few counts. The gene calls are TRBV4-3 and TRBJ2-7; D uncertain. Trimming cost V 0 bases and J 2 bases, with 11 bases left between them. The CDR3 loop spans 15 amino acids. The V gene's germline CDR1 is LGHNA and CDR2 YSLEER. CDR3 in amino acids: CASSQDGTVAYEQYF. The CDR3 DNA is TGCGCCAGCAGCCAAGATGGAACAGTTGCCTACGAGCAGTACTTC.

The sample holds many counts of this clonotype. The CDR3 region is CSARDLRFSGANVLTF. In DNA, the CDR3 is TGCAGTGCTAGAGATCTGCGGTTCTCTGGGGCCAACGTCCTGACTTTC. The gene calls are TRBV20-1 and TRBJ2-6; no definite D call. The CDR3 runs 16 residues. From germline, CDR1 is DFQATT and CDR2 SNEGSKA (reference sequence). With 0 bases removed from V and 0 bases from J, the gap between germline ends came to 9 bases.

The V gene is TRBV20-1, the J gene TRBJ2-7; D gene ambiguous. The CDR3 sequence is 15 residues long. Germline loops: CDR1 DFQATT, CDR2 SNEGSKA (reference sequence). V shed 0 bases and J shed 1 base, with 13 bases lying between them. CDR3 in amino acids: CSARDQGKTSYEQYF. In DNA form, the CDR3 reads TGCAGTGCTAGAGATCAAGGGAAGACTTCCTACGAGCAGTACTTC.

The chain couples TRBV2 to TRBJ2-6; D is ambiguous. The germline V gene has CDR1 SNHLY and CDR2 FYNNEI. Trimming cost V 11 bases and J 3 bases, with 8 bases left between them. The CDR3 runs to 12 residues. CDR3 bases: TGTGCCGGGTCGAGTGGGGCCAACGTCCTGACTTTC. This sequence encodes CAGSSGANVLTF.

A word on this clonotype: At one end, the junction sequence differs from germline, possibly due to a read error. The gene calls are TRBV9 and TRBJ2-2; TRBD2 is a possible D gene (5 bases). From germline, CDR1 is SGDLS and CDR2 YYNGEE. The CDR3 totals 15 residues. The CDR3 sequence: CASSVSSGYTGERFF. Written as DNA, the CDR3 is TGTGCCAGCAGCGTGAGCAGTGGCTACACCGGGGAGCGGTTTTTT.